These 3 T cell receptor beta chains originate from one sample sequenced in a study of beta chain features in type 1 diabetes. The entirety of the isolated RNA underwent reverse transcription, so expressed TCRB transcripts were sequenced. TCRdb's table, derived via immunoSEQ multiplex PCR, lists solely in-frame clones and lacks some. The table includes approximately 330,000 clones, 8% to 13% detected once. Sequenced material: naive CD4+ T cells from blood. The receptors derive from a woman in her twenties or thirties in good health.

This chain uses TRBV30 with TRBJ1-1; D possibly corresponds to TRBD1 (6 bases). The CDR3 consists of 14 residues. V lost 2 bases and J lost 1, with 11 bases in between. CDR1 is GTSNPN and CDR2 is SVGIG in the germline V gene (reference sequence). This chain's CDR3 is CAWSFWDKNTEAFF. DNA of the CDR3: TGTGCCTGGAGTTTCTGGGACAAGAACACTGAAGCTTTCTTT.

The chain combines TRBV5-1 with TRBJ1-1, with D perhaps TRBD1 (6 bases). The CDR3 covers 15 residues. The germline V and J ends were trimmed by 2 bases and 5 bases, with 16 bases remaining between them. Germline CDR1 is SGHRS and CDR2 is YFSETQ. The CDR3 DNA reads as TGCGCCAGCAGCTTTCTACAGGGAGAGAGGACTGAAGCTTTCTTT. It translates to CASSFLQGERTEAFF.

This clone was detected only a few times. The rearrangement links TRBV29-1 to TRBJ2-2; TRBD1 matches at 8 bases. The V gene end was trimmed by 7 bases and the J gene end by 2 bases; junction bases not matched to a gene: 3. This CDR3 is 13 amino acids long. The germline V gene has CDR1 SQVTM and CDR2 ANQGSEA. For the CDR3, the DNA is TGCAGCGGGGGACAGGCTAACACCGGGGAGCTGTTTTTT. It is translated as CSGGQANTGELFF.